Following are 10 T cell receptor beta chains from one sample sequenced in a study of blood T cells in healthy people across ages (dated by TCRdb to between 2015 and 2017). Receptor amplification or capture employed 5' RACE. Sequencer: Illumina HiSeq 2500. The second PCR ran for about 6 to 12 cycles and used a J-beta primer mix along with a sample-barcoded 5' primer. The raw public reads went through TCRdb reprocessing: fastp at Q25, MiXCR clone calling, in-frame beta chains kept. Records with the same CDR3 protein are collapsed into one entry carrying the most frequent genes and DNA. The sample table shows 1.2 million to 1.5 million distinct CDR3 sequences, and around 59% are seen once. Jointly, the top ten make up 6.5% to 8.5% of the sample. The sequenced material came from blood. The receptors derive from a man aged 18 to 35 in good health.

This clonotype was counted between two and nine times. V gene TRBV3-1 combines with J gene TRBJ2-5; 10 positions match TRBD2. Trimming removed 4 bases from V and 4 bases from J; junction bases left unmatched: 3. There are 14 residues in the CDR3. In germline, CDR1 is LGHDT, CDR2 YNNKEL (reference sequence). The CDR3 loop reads CASSPSGRGETQYF. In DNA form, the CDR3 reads TGTGCCAGCAGCCCTAGCGGGAGAGGAGAGACCCAGTACTTC.

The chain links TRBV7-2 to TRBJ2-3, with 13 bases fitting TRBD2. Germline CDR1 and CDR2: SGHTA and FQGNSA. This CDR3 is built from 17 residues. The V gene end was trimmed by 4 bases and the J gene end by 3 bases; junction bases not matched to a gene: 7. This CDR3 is CASSSTLAGGSTDTQYF. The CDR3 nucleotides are TGTGCCAGCAGCTCCACACTAGCGGGGGGGAGTACAGATACGCAGTATTTT.

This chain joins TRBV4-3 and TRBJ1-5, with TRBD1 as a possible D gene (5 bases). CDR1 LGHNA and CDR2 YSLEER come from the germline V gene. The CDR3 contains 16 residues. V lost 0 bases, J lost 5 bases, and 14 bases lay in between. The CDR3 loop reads CASSQDLGRADQPQHF. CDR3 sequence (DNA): TGCGCCAGCAGCCAAGATCTGGGCAGGGCCGATCAGCCCCAGCATTTT.

The CDR3 DNA follows: TGTGCCAGCAGCTTTCGGCCCGGCTCTGGGGCCAACGTCCTGACTTTC. This encodes CASSFRPGSGANVLTF. The J gene is TRBJ2-6, the V gene TRBV7-2; no clear D. Germline CDR1 is SGHTA and CDR2 is FQGNSA. Trimming took 3 bases from V and 0 from J, leaving 9 bases between them. This CDR3 is 16 amino acids long.

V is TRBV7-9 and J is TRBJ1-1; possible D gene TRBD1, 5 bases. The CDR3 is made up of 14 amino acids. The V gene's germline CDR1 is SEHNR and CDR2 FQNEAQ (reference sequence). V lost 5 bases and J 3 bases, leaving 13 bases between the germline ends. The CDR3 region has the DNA TGTGCCAGCAGCCGGGGACCTCTCGACACTGAAGCTTTCTTT. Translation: CASSRGPLDTEAFF.

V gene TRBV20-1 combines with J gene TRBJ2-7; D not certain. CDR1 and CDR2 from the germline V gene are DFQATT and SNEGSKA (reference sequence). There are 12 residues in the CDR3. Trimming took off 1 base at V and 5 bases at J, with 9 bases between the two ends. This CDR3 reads CSARVVAHEQYF. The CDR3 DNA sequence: TGCAGTGCTAGAGTCGTAGCCCACGAGCAGTACTTC.

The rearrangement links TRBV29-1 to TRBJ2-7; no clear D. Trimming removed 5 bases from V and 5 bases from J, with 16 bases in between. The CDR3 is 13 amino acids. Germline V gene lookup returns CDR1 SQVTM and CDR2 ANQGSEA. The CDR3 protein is CSVLETAGDEQYF. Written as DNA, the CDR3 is TGCAGCGTTTTGGAGACCGCCGGCGACGAGCAGTACTTC.

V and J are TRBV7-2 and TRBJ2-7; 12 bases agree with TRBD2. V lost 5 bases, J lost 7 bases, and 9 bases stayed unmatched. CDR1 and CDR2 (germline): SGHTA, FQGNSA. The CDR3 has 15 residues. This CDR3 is CASSPGLAGRQEQYF. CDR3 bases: TGTGCCAGCAGCCCAGGACTAGCGGGGCGGCAAGAGCAGTACTTC.

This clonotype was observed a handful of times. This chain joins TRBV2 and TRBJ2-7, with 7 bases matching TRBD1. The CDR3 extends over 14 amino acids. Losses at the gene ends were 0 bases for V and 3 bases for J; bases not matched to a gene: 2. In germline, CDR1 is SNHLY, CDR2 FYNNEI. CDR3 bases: TGTGCCAGCAGTGAAGCGGGGACAGACTACGAGCAGTACTTC. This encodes CASSEAGTDYEQYF.

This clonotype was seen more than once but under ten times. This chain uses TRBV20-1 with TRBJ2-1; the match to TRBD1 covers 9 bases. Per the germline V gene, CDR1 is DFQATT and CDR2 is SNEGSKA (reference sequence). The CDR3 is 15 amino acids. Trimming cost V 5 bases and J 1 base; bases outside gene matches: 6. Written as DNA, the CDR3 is TGCAGTGCTCTCCCGGGACAGGGATCCTACAATGAGCAGTTCTTC. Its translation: CSALPGQGSYNEQFF.